This is a list of T cell receptor beta chains from one sample in a study of cytomegalovirus exposure and HLA in healthy donors. Assay used: immunoSEQ multiplex PCR; TCRdb lists only in-frame clones, some missing. The repertoire table contains around 200,000 clones. Specimen: PBMCs. These receptors all stem from a girl aged 2-10 years in good health and CMV-seropositive. Each CDR3 is given with its conserved first and last residue. D genes are given only for firm matches.

J: TRBJ1-5; V: TRBV7-7; D: TRBD1; length: 16; DNA: TGTGCTAGCAGCCCCCAGTTTGCGAGACAGGGCCAGCCCCAGCATTTT; CDR3: CASSPQFARQGQPQHF
J: TRBJ2-7; V: TRBV25-1; D: TRBD1; length: 17; DNA: TGTGCCAGCAGTGAGTCATCGCGGGGGATACAGGGGGCCGAGCAGTACTTC; CDR3: CASSESSRGIQGAEQYF
J: TRBJ2-3; V: TRBV7-6; D: TRBD2; length: 18; DNA: TGTGCCAGCAGCGCCAAAGGTGGTGCGGGAGTAGGCCCGGATACGCAGTATTTT; CDR3: CASSAKGGAGVGPDTQYF
J: TRBJ2-7; V: TRBV27; D: TRBD1; length: 15; DNA: TGTGCCAGCCGACATAACCGGGACAGGGACCACGAGCAGTACTTC; CDR3: CASRHNRDRDHEQYF
J: TRBJ2-3; V: TRBV28; D: TRBD2; length: 15; DNA: TGTGCCAGCAGTTTCGGACTAGCGGGAGGGAATACGCAGTATTTT; CDR3: CASSFGLAGGNTQYF
J: TRBJ2-6; V: TRBV5-1; D: NA; length: 15; DNA: TGCGCCAGCAGCTTGAAAGGGTCTGGGGCTAACGTCCTGACTTTC; CDR3: CASSLKGSGANVLTF
J: TRBJ2-7; V: TRBV7-2; D: NA; length: 14; DNA: TGTGCCAGCAGCTTAACGCGGGGCCGCTACGAGCAGTACTTC; CDR3: CASSLTRGRYEQYF
J: TRBJ1-5; V: TRBV10-3; D: NA; length: 14; DNA: TGTGCCATCAGTTTGCTGGGGCCTAATCAGCCCCAGCATTTT; CDR3: CAISLLGPNQPQHF
J: TRBJ1-2; V: TRBV7-8; D: NA; length: 18; DNA: TGTGCCAGCAGCCCCCGGGGGTATGATCAGAAGCATAACTATGGCTACACCTTC; CDR3: CASSPRGYDQKHNYGYTF
J: TRBJ1-4; V: TRBV9; D: NA; length: 14; DNA: TGTGCCAGCAGCGTAGTTTGGGGAGGTGAAAAACTGTTTTTT; CDR3: CASSVVWGGEKLFF
J: TRBJ1-2; V: TRBV2; D: TRBD1; length: 16; DNA: TGTGCCAGCAGTGAAATCTTGACAGGGGGTAACTATGGCTACACCTTC; CDR3: CASSEILTGGNYGYTF
J: TRBJ1-6; V: TRBV10-2; D: TRBD1; length: 14; DNA: TGCGCCAGTGATCCCCAGGGGGCGGATTCACCCCTCCACTTT; CDR3: CASDPQGADSPLHF
J: TRBJ2-1; V: TRBV4-2; D: TRBD2; length: 17; DNA: TGTGCCAGCAGCCACCACTCCCCCTTAGCGGGAACCAATGAGCAGTTCTTC; CDR3: CASSHHSPLAGTNEQFF
J: TRBJ1-1; V: TRBV7-2; D: TRBD1; length: 14; DNA: TGTGCCAGCGCGAATAGGGGACAGTACACTGAAGCTTTCTTT; CDR3: CASANRGQYTEAFF
J: TRBJ2-1; V: TRBV27; D: TRBD2; length: 17; DNA: TGTGCCAGCAGATTAACTAGCGGGCCCTACTCCTACAATGAGCAGTTCTTC; CDR3: CASRLTSGPYSYNEQFF
J: TRBJ2-1; V: TRBV7-2; D: TRBD1; length: 14; DNA: TGTGCCAGCAACCGGGACAGCCTATACAATGAGCAGTTCTTC; CDR3: CASNRDSLYNEQFF
J: TRBJ2-6; V: TRBV10-2; D: NA; length: 19; DNA: TGCGCCAGCAGTGATTTTTCCGGCGGGGTCAGCTCTGGGGCCAACGTCCTGACTTTC; CDR3: CASSDFSGGVSSGANVLTF
J: TRBJ2-7; V: TRBV28; D: NA; length: 13; DNA: TGTGCCAGCAGTGACGACAGCTCCTACGAGCAGTACTTC; CDR3: CASSDDSSYEQYF
J: TRBJ2-7; V: TRBV11-2; D: TRBD2; length: 14; DNA: TGTGCCAGCAGCTCGCTAGCGGGAGCTAACGAGCAGTACTTC; CDR3: CASSSLAGANEQYF
J: TRBJ1-5; V: TRBV7-9; D: NA; length: 16; DNA: TGTGCCAGCAGCTTAGCGCGGAAGGACAGTTTGGGGCCCCAGCATTTT; CDR3: CASSLARKDSLGPQHF
J: TRBJ1-4; V: TRBV14; D: NA; length: 15; DNA: TGTGCCAGCAGCCAAGATAGGGGCAGGGGAACAATACTGTTTTTT; CDR3: CASSQDRGRGTILFF
J: TRBJ2-5; V: TRBV29-1; D: TRBD2; length: 13; DNA: TGCAGCGTTGGGGGAGGGAGTGGAGAGACCCAGTACTTC; CDR3: CSVGGGSGETQYF